The count of the clone carrying this TCR beta chain is one. The antigen remains unidentified. How the authors handled the data: Some patient CD8+ clones were larger than 1%, and these rarely matched published virus-specific TCRB sequences. The data were produced by immunoSEQ multiplex PCR, yet TCRdb's version contains in-frame clones alone and is incomplete. V, J and clone size are those of that table, while D and trimming were read from the DNA. The data hold around 19,000 clones, with 65% to 70% observed a single time. This specimen belongs to a study of somatic mutations in cytotoxic T cells in rheumatoid arthritis. Study as a whole: Flow cytometry sorted some V beta antibody-stained T-cell populations to nearly 100% purity, V beta1+ cells among them being sequenced for TCRB.

The study's findings and limits: Age-matched healthy controls and rheumatoid arthritis patients had CD8+ T-cell clonality that did not differ significantly. Patients with a largest CD8+ clone exceeding 20% of CD8+ cells numbered 8 of 65.

The CDR3 spans 14 residues. Trimming cost V 0 bases and J 1 base, with 7 bases left between them. Germline V gene lookup returns CDR1 MGHRA and CDR2 YSYEKL. The sequenced material came from CD8+ T cells sorted from blood. The TCR comes from an adult with rheumatoid arthritis. The V gene is TRBV4-1, the J gene TRBJ2-7; D gene uncertain. The CDR3 reads CASSQETSSYEQYF. The CDR3 DNA is TGCGCCAGCAGCCAAGAGACATCGTCCTACGAGCAGTACTTC.